The T cell receptor beta chain under discussion was sequenced for a study of a mutant IDH1 vaccine in newly diagnosed glioma. Study at large: The study started vaccination 4-6 weeks after radiotherapy alone, or with temozolomide cycles.

This clone appeared once. Its antigen is unidentified. Described time point: week 47, end of study. Alongside topical imiquimod, each dose of vaccine comprised 300 ug of mutant IDH1 20-mer peptide. This CDR3 has 13 residues. V was shortened by 3 bases and J by 2 bases, with 7 bases between the two germline ends. In germline, CDR1 is SGHTS, CDR2 YDEGEE. Profiling relied on immunoSEQ multiplex PCR, and the TCRdb table lists in-frame clones only, not all of them. The table records around 30,000 clones, approximately 90% of them present only once. This sequence joins TRBV5-8 and TRBJ2-3; perhaps TRBD2 as D (5 bases). The input for sequencing was PBMCs, taken from a glioma patient whose treatment included an IDH1 peptide vaccine. The origin of this receptor is a man aged 35-49 years with glioma. This chain's CDR3 is CASSSDFTDTQYF. The CDR3 DNA reads TGTGCCAGCAGCTCGGACTTCACAGATACGCAGTATTTT.